The 4 T cell receptor beta chains given below trace back to one sample, sequenced in a study of blood T cell repertoires in COVID-19. The repertoire was sequenced with immunoSEQ multiplex PCR; TCRdb's copy has only in-frame clones and lacks some. The top ten clones hold 0.95% to 1.3% of a sample with hundreds of thousands of clones, around 87% of them seen once. Sequenced input: PBMCs or T cells enriched from blood (not recorded which). The origin of the receptors is a man between 25 and 39 years old who had recovered from COVID-19.

This rearrangement joins TRBV9 to TRBJ2-2; tentatively, D is TRBD1 (6 bases). V was trimmed by 4 bases and J by 1 base, leaving 11 bases between them. Germline CDR1 is SGDLS and CDR2 is YYNGEE. The CDR3 loop spans 15 amino acids. The CDR3: CASSRGHLNTGELFF. The DNA of the CDR3 is TGTGCCAGCAGCCGGGGACATCTGAACACCGGGGAGCTGTTTTTT. The entire variable domain, with the rest obtained from reference TRBV9 and TRBJ2-2, is as follows: DSGVTQTPKHLITATGQRVTLRCSPRSGDLSVYWYQQSLDQGLQFLIQYYNGEERAKGNILERFSAQQFPDLHSELNLSSLELGDSALYFCASSRGHLNTGELFFGEGSRLTVL.

The chain recombines TRBV18 with TRBJ1-6; D possibly corresponds to TRBD1 (6 bases). V lost 0 bases and J lost 10, with 19 bases in between. The CDR3 length is 17 residues. CDR1 is KGHSH, CDR2 LQKENI, per germline. The CDR3 coding sequence is TGTGCCAGCTCACCACCGAGGGCAGGGGCGGTGAGATCACCCCTCCACTTT. It codes for CASSPPRAGAVRSPLHF.

The J gene is TRBJ2-1, the V gene TRBV7-9; 9 bases map to TRBD1. V gave up 5 bases and J gave up 8 bases; unmatched junction bases: 13. This CDR3 is 16 amino acids long. The germline V gene encodes CDR1 SEHNR and CDR2 FQNEAQ (reference sequence). As DNA, the CDR3 is TGTGCCAGCAGCCTAACAAGGACAGGGGCATGGGATGAGCAGTTCTTC. This encodes CASSLTRTGAWDEQFF.

The chain joins TRBV9 to TRBJ2-5, with 7 bases fitting TRBD2. This CDR3 has 15 amino acids. Germline V CDR1 and CDR2: SGDLS, YYNGEE. Trimming cost V 3 bases and J 2 bases; bases outside gene matches: 7. CDR3 sequence reads: CASSERGGWQETQYF. CDR3 DNA sequence: TGTGCCAGCAGCGAGCGGGGAGGTTGGCAAGAGACCCAGTACTTC.